Sequencing of this TCR beta chain was carried out in a study of Graves' ophthalmopathy and Graves' hyperthyroidism. Findings and caveats of the study: Most expanded clonotypes from thyroid (those above 0.001 frequency) were also found in blood.

RNA transcripts served as template for amplifying TCR beta CDR3 sequences. RT-PCR in the first round used HTBI primers; a second-round multiplex PCR followed. In TCRdb, the multiplex PCR reads were re-called with MiXCR into one record per CDR3 protein. The data contain about 700,000 distinct CDR3 sequences, under 50% of them singletons. Germline V gives CDR1 SEHNR, CDR2 FQNEAQ (reference sequence). The V segment lost 5 bases and the J segment 4 bases; nucleotides outside the gene matches: 5. This CDR3 is 14 amino acids long. CAS ≥3, NOSPECS ≥4, moderate-to-severe activity and duration under 3 months marked donors with ophthalmopathy. It was from under 13 ml of fresh peripheral blood that the PBMCs came. As to this clonotype: The antigen is not known.

The chain employs TRBV7-9 and TRBJ2-3; 8 bases map to TRBD1. The source of this sequence is an adult man with Graves' ophthalmopathy. The sample was peripheral blood. The CDR3 is CASSTPDRADTQYF. CDR3 nucleotide sequence: TGTGCCAGCAGCACCCCGGACAGGGCAGATACGCAGTATTTT. Drawing the rest from reference TRBV7-9 and TRBJ2-3, the complete variable domain is DTGVSQNPRHKITKRGQNVTFRCDPISEHNRLYWYRQTLGQGPEFLTYFQNEAQLEKSRLLSDRFSAERPKGSFSTLEIQRTEQGDSAMYLCASSTPDRADTQYFGPGTRLTVL.